The next 20 T cell receptor beta chains were all read from a single sample in a study of shared clonotypes between healthy human individuals. Sequencing used immunoSEQ multiplex PCR; TCRdb keeps in-frame clones, though not all of them. The sample lists some 380,000 clones; just over 95% were seen once. Sample: memory CD8+ T cells sorted from blood. Subset given: CD45RO+ cells pooled with CCR7-negative TemRA cells. The receptors here all came from a man aged 25-40 years in good health.

The chain couples TRBV2 to TRBJ2-7; TRBD2 matches at 11 bases. Germline CDR1 reads SNHLY; CDR2 reads FYNNEI. The V segment lost 11 bases and the J segment 6 bases; nucleotides outside the gene matches: 6. The CDR3 has 12 amino acids. The CDR3 region has the DNA TGTGCCGTTAGCGGGAGGGCCGGCGAGCAGTACTTC. Protein sequence: CAVSGRAGEQYF.

This clone was detected once. This chain links TRBV5-1 with TRBJ2-1; possibly TRBD2 for D (6 bases). Trimming left V 0 bases short and J 10 bases short, with 14 bases between. The germline gives CDR1 SGHRS, CDR2 YFSETQ. The CDR3 contains 14 residues. The CDR3 DNA reads as TGCGCCAGCAGCTTGGCCGGAGGGAAAGGAGAGCAGTTCTTC. This codes for CASSLAGGKGEQFF.

The chain has TRBV5-6 and TRBJ2-7, with 7 positions matching TRBD1. The germline V gene encodes CDR1 SGHDT and CDR2 YYEEEE. This CDR3 contains 13 residues. J gave up 4 bases and V 2 bases, and 3 bases lay outside the gene matches. The CDR3 here is CASSLQGRYEQYF. CDR3 coding DNA: TGTGCCAGCAGCTTACAGGGGCGATACGAGCAGTACTTC.

About this clone: The junction departs from the called germline gene at one end, perhaps through a read error. The chain combines TRBV6-6 with TRBJ2-7; D gene ambiguous. Per germline, CDR1 MNHNY and CDR2 SVGAGI (reference sequence). This CDR3 comprises 12 residues. The CDR3 region has the DNA TGTGCCAGCAGTTCTGGTGGGTACGGGCAGTACTTC. It specifies CASSSGGYGQYF.

The chain's CDR3 is CASSWGQPQHF. CDR3 sequence (DNA): TGTGCCAGCAGTTGGGGTCAGCCCCAGCATTTT. The V and J genes are TRBV6-5 and TRBJ1-5; D unresolved. Trimming stripped 4 bases from V and 6 bases from J, with 4 bases between. Germline CDR1 is MNHEY and CDR2 is SVGAGI. The CDR3 consists of 11 residues.

The chain is built from TRBV27 and TRBJ2-7; D is possibly TRBD2 (5 bases). The V end lost 2 bases, the J end lost 2 bases, and 13 bases lay between the germline ends. Germline CDR1 MNHEY, CDR2 SMNVEV (reference sequence). This CDR3 has 15 amino acids. The CDR3 DNA reads as TGTGCCAGCAGTTTAGAGGGCCCTGTCCCCTACGAGCAGTACTTC. Protein sequence: CASSLEGPVPYEQYF.

The V and J genes are TRBV27 and TRBJ2-2; TRBD2 agrees at 12 bases. Germline CDR1 is MNHEY and CDR2 is SMNVEV (reference sequence). This CDR3 comprises 16 residues. With 5 bases clipped from V and 4 bases from J, the junction kept 5 bases outside the gene matches. The CDR3 DNA reads as TGTGCCAGCAGTGAACTAGCGGGAGGTGGCACCGGGGAGCTGTTTTTT. It specifies CASSELAGGGTGELFF.

This chain links TRBV5-5 with TRBJ1-3; D possibly corresponds to TRBD1 (5 bases). The CDR3 runs 15 residues. Per the germline V gene, CDR1 is SGHKS and CDR2 is YYEKEE (reference sequence). Deletions cut 4 bases from V and 4 bases from J, with 15 bases between. This chain's CDR3 is CASSHGGDTGNTIYF. In DNA, the CDR3 is TGTGCCAGCAGCCACGGGGGGGATACCGGAAACACCATATATTTT.

The chain combines TRBV28 with TRBJ2-7, with 7 positions matching TRBD2. V was clipped by 4 bases and J by 5 bases; unmatched bases: 17. The V gene's germline CDR1 is MDHEN and CDR2 SYDVKM. The CDR3 loop spans 17 amino acids. CDR3 sequence reads: CASSSPGKTSPLDEQYF. The CDR3 bases are TGTGCCAGCAGTTCCCCCGGTAAGACTAGCCCTTTAGACGAGCAGTACTTC.

This clone was detected a few times. This chain links TRBV25-1 with TRBJ1-1; no definite D call. V was cut by 3 bases and J by 14 bases, with 10 bases left in between. The CDR3 consists of 10 residues. Germline assignment: CDR1 MGHDK and CDR2 SYGVNS. CDR3 DNA: TGTGCCAGCAGTGATCGGGTCTTGTTCTTT. Translating gives CASSDRVLFF.

The chain joins TRBV28 to TRBJ2-1; 8 bases are a match to TRBD2. CDR1 MDHEN and CDR2 SYDVKM come from the germline V gene. This CDR3 is 13 amino acids long. After removal of 7 bases from V and 9 bases from J, the junction contained 8 bases not matched to a gene. CDR3 region: CASMGLAGGEQFF. CDR3 nucleotide sequence: TGTGCCAGCATGGGGCTAGCGGGCGGTGAGCAGTTCTTC.

This chain links TRBV7-8 with TRBJ2-3, with 7 bases identical to TRBD1. V lost 4 bases, J lost 3 bases, and 7 bases stayed unmatched. CDR3 length: 15 amino acids. Per the germline V gene, CDR1 is SGHVS and CDR2 is FQNEAQ. CDR3 sequence: CASSSLTGTTDTQYF. As DNA, the CDR3 is TGTGCCAGCAGCTCCTTGACAGGGACGACAGATACGCAGTATTTT.

The V call is TRBV7-8, the J call TRBJ1-1; unclear D gene. V was pared by 7 bases and J by 11 bases, with 26 bases between. Germline values: CDR1 SGHVS, CDR2 FQNEAQ. The CDR3 sequence is 15 residues long. This CDR3 reads CASIQRPRGREEAFF. The CDR3 nucleotides read TGTGCCAGCATACAACGGCCCCGGGGTAGGGAGGAGGCTTTCTTT.

As regards this clone: The same CDR3 can be traced to other DNA sequences in this sample. The genes are TRBV5-1 and TRBJ1-2; 7 positions agree with TRBD1. After removal of 3 bases from V and 5 bases from J, the junction contained 4 bases not matched to a gene. The CDR3 loop spans 13 amino acids. Germline CDR1 reads SGHRS; CDR2 reads YFSETQ. CDR3 in DNA: TGCGCCAGCAGCTCGGACAGGTCGTATGGCTACACCTTC. Residues: CASSSDRSYGYTF.

This clone has a single count. The chain joins TRBV10-2 to TRBJ2-7, with D tentatively TRBD1 (5 bases). V gave up 5 bases and J gave up 2 bases, with 13 bases separating them. The CDR3 is made up of 14 amino acids. From germline, CDR1 is WSHSY and CDR2 SAAADI. The CDR3 nucleotides read TGCGCCAGCAGTCCCCGGACAAATACCTACGAGCAGTACTTC. It encodes CASSPRTNTYEQYF.

The CDR3 spells CASSSGTGGQPQHF. The CDR3 nucleotides read TGTGCCAGCAGCTCAGGGACAGGGGGTCAGCCCCAGCATTTT. The chain recombines TRBV7-9 with TRBJ1-5, with TRBD1 matching over 11 bases. There are 14 residues in the CDR3. Per the germline V gene, CDR1 is SEHNR and CDR2 is FQNEAQ (reference sequence). With 4 bases clipped from V and 6 bases from J, the junction kept 2 bases outside the gene matches. Together with reference TRBV7-9 and TRBJ1-5, the CDR3 gives the full variable domain: DTGVSQNPRHKITKRGQNVTFRCDPISEHNRLYWYRQTLGQGPEFLTYFQNEAQLEKSRLLSDRFSAERPKGSFSTLEIQRTEQGDSAMYLCASSSGTGGQPQHFGDGTRLSIL.

The J gene is TRBJ2-7, the V gene TRBV6-1, with 7 bases lining up with TRBD1. The CDR3 totals 14 residues. V lost 6 bases, J lost 0 bases, and 5 bases stayed unmatched. Germline values: CDR1 MNHNS, CDR2 SASEGT. The CDR3 sequence is CASRQTGRSYEQYF. DNA for the CDR3: TGTGCCAGCAGACAGACAGGGCGCTCCTACGAGCAGTACTTC.

The V gene is TRBV7-9, the J gene TRBJ2-5; D is ambiguous. The CDR3 has 14 residues. Trimming shortened V by 6 bases and J by 5 bases, and 16 bases separated the two germline ends. From germline, CDR1 is SEHNR and CDR2 FQNEAQ (reference sequence). The CDR3 DNA sequence: TGTGCCAGCAGGACGACGGGTGGTGGGGAGACCCAGTACTTC. As protein: CASRTTGGGETQYF. Full variable domain (outside the CDR3, taken from reference TRBV7-9 and TRBJ2-5): DTGVSQNPRHKITKRGQNVTFRCDPISEHNRLYWYRQTLGQGPEFLTYFQNEAQLEKSRLLSDRFSAERPKGSFSTLEIQRTEQGDSAMYLCASRTTGGGETQYFGPGTRLLVL.

This clone has a single count. The chain carries TRBV19 and TRBJ2-7, with 10 bases that match TRBD1. Germline lookup yields CDR1 LNHDA and CDR2 SQIVND (reference sequence). V trimming: 5 bases; J trimming: 2 bases; junction bases outside the gene matches: 6. CDR3 size: 15 residues. DNA of the CDR3: TGTGCCAGTAGTCGCTTCGGGACAGGGGCCTACGAGCAGTACTTC. Translated, it gives CASSRFGTGAYEQYF.

The V and J genes are TRBV5-1 and TRBJ1-3; maybe TRBD1 (6 bases). The V end lost 2 bases, the J end lost 2 bases, and 11 bases lay between the germline ends. CDR1 and CDR2 from the germline V gene are SGHRS and YFSETQ. This CDR3 region has 15 residues. CDR3 sequence (DNA): TGCGCCAGCAGCTTACCGGACAGCCCTGGAAACACCATATATTTT. Amino acid sequence: CASSLPDSPGNTIYF.